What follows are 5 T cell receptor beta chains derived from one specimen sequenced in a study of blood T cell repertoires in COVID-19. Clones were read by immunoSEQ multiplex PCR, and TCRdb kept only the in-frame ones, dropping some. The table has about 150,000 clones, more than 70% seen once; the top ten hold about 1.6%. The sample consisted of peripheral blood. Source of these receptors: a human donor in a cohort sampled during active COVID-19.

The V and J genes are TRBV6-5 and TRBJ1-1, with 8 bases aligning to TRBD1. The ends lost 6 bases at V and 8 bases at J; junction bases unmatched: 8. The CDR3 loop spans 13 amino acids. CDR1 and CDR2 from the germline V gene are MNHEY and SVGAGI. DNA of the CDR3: TGTGCCAGCAGAATGCACAGGGGGACCGAAGCTTTCTTT. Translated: CASRMHRGTEAFF.

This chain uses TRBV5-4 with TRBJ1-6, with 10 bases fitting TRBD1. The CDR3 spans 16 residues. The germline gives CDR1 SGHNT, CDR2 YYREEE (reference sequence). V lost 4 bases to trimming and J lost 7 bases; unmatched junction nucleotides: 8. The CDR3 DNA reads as TGTGCCAGCAGCCCGATGGCGGACAGGGGGAATTCACCCCTCCACTTT. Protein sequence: CASSPMADRGNSPLHF.

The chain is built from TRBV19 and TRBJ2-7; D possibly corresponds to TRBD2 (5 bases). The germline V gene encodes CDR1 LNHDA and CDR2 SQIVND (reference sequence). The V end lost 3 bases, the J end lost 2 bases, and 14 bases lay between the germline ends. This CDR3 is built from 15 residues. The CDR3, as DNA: TGTGCCAGTAGTATCCGAGGGAATCGGGCCTACGAGCAGTACTTC. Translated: CASSIRGNRAYEQYF.

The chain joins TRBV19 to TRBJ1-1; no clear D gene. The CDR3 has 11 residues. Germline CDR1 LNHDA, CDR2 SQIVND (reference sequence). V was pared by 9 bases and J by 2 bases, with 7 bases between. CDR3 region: CASRFNTEAFF. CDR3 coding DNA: TGTGCCAGCCGTTTCAACACTGAAGCTTTCTTT.

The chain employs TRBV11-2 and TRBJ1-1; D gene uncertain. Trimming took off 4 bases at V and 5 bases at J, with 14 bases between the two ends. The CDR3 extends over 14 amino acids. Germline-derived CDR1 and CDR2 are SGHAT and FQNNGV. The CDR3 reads CASSSRGLETEAFF. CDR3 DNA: TGTGCCAGCAGCTCCCGAGGCCTTGAGACTGAAGCTTTCTTT.